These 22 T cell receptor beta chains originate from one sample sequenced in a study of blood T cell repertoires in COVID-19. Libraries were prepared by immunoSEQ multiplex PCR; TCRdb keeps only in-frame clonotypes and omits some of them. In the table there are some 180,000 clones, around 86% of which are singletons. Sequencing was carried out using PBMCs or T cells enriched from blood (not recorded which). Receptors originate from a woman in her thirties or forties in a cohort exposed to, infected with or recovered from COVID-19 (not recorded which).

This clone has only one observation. The CDR3 DNA sequence: TGTGCCACCAGCAGAGAGGCCACAGGGGCTTATAATTCACCCCTCCACTTT. It yields the protein CATSREATGAYNSPLHF. The V and J genes are TRBV15 and TRBJ1-6, with 7 bases matching TRBD1. With 0 bases clipped from V and 4 bases from J, the junction kept 6 bases outside the gene matches. Germline CDR1 LNHNV, CDR2 YYDKDF (reference sequence). This CDR3 comprises 17 residues.

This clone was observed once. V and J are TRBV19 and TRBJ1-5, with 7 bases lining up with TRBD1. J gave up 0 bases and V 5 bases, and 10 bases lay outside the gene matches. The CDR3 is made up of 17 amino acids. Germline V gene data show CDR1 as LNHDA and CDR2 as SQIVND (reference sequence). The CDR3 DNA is TGTGCCAGTAGTCCTTGGGACAGTTCTTATAGCAATCAGCCCCAGCATTTT. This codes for CASSPWDSSYSNQPQHF.

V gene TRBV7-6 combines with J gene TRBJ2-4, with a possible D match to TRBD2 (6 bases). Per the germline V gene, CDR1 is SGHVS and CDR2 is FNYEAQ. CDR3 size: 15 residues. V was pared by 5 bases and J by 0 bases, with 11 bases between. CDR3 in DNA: TGTGCCAGCAGCGCGGGACTGTTAGCCAAAAACATTCAGTACTTC. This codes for CASSAGLLAKNIQYF.

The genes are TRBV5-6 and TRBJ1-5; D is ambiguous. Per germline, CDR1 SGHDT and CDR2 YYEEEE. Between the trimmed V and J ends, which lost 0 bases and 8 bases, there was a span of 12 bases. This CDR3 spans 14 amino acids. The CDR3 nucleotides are TGTGCCAGCAGCTTGGGTTTAGGAGGAAAGCCCCAGCATTTT. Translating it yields CASSLGLGGKPQHF.

CDR3 DNA sequence: TGTGCCAGCAGGAACCCGGGGGGAGGGGACTATGGCTACACCTTC. Protein sequence: CASRNPGGGDYGYTF. The V call is TRBV7-8, the J call TRBJ1-2, with D tentatively TRBD1 (5 bases). CDR1 is SGHVS and CDR2 is FQNEAQ in the germline V gene. This CDR3 spans 15 amino acids. With 6 bases removed from V and 3 bases from J, the gap between germline ends came to 17 bases.

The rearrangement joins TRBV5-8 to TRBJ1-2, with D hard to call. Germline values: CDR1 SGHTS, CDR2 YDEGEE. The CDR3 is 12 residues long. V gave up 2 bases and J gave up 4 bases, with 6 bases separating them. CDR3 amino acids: CASSFEGYGYTF. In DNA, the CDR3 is TGTGCCAGCAGCTTTGAGGGCTATGGCTACACCTTC.

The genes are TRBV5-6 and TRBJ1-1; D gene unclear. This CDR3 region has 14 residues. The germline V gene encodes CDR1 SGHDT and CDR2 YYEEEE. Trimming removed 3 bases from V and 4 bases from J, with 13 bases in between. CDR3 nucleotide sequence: TGTGCCAGCAGCTATACGGGGTCCTTCACTGAAGCTTTCTTT. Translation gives CASSYTGSFTEAFF.

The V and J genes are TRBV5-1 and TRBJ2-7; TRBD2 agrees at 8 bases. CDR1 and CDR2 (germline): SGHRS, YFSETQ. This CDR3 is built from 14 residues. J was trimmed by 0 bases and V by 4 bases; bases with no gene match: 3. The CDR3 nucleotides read TGCGCCAGCAGCCCCGGGGGGGCCTCCTACGAGCAGTACTTC. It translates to CASSPGGASYEQYF.

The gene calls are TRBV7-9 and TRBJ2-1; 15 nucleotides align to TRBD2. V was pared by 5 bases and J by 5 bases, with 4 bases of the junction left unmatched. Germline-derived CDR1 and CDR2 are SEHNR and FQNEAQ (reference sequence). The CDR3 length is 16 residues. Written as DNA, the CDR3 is TGTGCCAGCAGCCCCGGACTAGCGGGAGGGGACAATGAGCAGTTCTTC. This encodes CASSPGLAGGDNEQFF.

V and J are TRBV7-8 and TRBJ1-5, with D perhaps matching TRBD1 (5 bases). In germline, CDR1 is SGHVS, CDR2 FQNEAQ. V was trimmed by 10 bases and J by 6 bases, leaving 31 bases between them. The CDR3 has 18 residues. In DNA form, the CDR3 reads TGTGCCACCGGGGGACTGAGGCGGGGTTTGGGGAGGGGTCAGCCCCAGCATTTT. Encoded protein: CATGGLRRGLGRGQPQHF. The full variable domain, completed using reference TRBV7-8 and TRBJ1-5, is GAGVSQSPRYKVAKRGQDVALRCDPISGHVSLFWYQQALGQGPEFLTYFQNEAQLDKSGLPSDRFFAERPEGSVSTLKIQRTQQEDSAVYLCATGGLRRGLGRGQPQHFGDGTRLSIL.

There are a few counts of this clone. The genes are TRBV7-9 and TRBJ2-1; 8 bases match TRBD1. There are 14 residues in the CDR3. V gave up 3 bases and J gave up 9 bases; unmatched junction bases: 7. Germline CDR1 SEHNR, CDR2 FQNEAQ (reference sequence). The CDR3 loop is CASSLGQGATEQFF. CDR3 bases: TGTGCCAGCAGCTTGGGTCAGGGGGCAACTGAGCAGTTCTTC.

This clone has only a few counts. CDR3 DNA sequence: TGTGCCAGCACCAGGGAATGGGGCCAGCCCCAGCATTTT. The encoded protein is CASTREWGQPQHF. The chain combines TRBV12-3 or TRBV12-4 with TRBJ1-5; TRBD1 might be the D (5 bases). Trimming took 7 bases from V and 7 from J, leaving 14 bases between them. This CDR3 has 13 amino acids.

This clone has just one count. CDR3 nucleotide sequence: TGTGCCAGCAGCATCCAGGGGAGGGTAGTAAGAGGGGCCAACGTCCTGACTTTC. It encodes CASSIQGRVVRGANVLTF. The chain is built from TRBV9 and TRBJ2-6; D perhaps matches TRBD2 (7 bases). V was clipped by 4 bases and J by 4 bases, with 21 bases between them. Looked up from germline, CDR1 is SGDLS and CDR2 is YYNGEE. This CDR3 has 18 residues.

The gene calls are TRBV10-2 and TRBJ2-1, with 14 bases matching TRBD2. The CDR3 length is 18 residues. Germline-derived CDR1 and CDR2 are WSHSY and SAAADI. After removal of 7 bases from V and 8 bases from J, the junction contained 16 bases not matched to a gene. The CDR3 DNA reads TGCGCCAGCATCCGGGACAGGGGACTAGCGGGAGCTGTGTATGAGCAGTTCTTC. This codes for CASIRDRGLAGAVYEQFF.

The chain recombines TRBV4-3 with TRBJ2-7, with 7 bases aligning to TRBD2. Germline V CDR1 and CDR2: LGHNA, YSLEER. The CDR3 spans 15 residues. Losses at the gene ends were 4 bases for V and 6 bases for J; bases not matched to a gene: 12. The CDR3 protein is CASSPSPAGDGEQYF. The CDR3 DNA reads TGCGCCAGCAGCCCAAGCCCGGCGGGAGATGGCGAGCAGTACTTC.

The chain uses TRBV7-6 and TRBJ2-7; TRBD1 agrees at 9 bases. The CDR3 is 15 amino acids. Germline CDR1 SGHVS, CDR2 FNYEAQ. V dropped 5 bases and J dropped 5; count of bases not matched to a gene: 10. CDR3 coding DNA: TGTGCCAGCAGCCCAAACAGGGGGCGCCCCCACGAGCAGTACTTC. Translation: CASSPNRGRPHEQYF.

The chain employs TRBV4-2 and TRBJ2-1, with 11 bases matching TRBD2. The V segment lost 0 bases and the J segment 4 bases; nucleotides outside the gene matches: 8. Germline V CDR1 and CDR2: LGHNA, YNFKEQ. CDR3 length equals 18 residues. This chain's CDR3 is CASSQEPWGTSGYNEQFF. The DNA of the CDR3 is TGTGCCAGCAGCCAAGAGCCGTGGGGGACTAGCGGATACAATGAGCAGTTCTTC.

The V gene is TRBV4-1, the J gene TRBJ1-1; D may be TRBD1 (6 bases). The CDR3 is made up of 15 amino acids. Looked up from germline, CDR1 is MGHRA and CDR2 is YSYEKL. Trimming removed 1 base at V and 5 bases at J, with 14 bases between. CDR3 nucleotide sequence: TGCGCCAGCAGCCAAGGGGGACATTATGGTACTGAAGCTTTCTTT. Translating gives CASSQGGHYGTEAFF.

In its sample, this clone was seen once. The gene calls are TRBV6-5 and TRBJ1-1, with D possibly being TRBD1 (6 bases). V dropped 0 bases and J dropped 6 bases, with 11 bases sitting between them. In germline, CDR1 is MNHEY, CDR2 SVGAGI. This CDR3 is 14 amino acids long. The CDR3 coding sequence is TGTGCCAGCAGTTACTCGAACGCAGGGGCTGAAGCTTTCTTT. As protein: CASSYSNAGAEAFF.

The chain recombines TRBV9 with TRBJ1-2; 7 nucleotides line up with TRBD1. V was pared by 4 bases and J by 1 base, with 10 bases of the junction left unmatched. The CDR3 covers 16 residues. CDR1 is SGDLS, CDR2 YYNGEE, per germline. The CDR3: CASSLDRVSGNYGYTF. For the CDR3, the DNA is TGTGCCAGCAGCCTAGACAGGGTATCGGGTAACTATGGCTACACCTTC.

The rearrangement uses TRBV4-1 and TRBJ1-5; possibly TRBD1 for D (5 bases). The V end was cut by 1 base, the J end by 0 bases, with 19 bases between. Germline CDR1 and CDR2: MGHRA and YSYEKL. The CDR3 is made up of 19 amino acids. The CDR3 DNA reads TGCGCCAGCAGCCAAGGCCTCGTTCCGGGGGGGTATAGCAATCAGCCCCAGCATTTT. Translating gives CASSQGLVPGGYSNQPQHF.

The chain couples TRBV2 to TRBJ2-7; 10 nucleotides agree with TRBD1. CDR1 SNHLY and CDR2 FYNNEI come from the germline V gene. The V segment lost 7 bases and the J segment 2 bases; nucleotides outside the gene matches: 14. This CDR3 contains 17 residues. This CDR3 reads CASTITIGTGVAYEQYF. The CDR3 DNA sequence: TGTGCCAGCACCATCACTATAGGGACAGGGGTGGCCTACGAGCAGTACTTC.